This TCR beta chain was recorded in a study of lymphopenia after photon versus proton radiotherapy. Study findings and constraints: Proton therapy kept repertoires fairly stable, unlike photons, which gained effector/memory cells.

Measured with immunoSEQ multiplex PCR; TCRdb has only the in-frame clones, and not every one. The sample includes 65,000 to 70,000 clones, approximately 90% of them seen just once. Germline V lookup: CDR1 KGHSH, CDR2 LQKENI. CDR3 size: 19 residues. V lost 2 bases, J lost 0 bases, and 13 bases stayed unmatched. Note on this clone: Antigen: not known.

The sequencing here drew on peripheral blood, taken from a patient treated with photon-based radiotherapy. The rearrangement uses TRBV18 and TRBJ1-1; 9 bases align to TRBD1. This clonotype was sampled from a woman aged 65 to 85 with pancreatic cancer. CDR3 sequence reads: CASSPTPAGQGYMNTEAFF. As DNA, the CDR3 is TGTGCCAGCTCACCAACTCCAGCGGGACAGGGATATATGAACACTGAAGCTTTCTTT.